This T cell receptor beta chain derives from a study of blood T cell repertoires in COVID-19. During active infection, Seattle patients enrolled and were then monitored through disease. How the authors handled the data: Amplification of reference gene primers provided the estimated nucleated cell counts. The assay was immunoSEQ multiplex PCR, and TCRdb's table has in-frame clones only and misses some. That table is the source of V, J and clone size, and D and trimming were worked out from the DNA. This sample has 150,000 to 200,000 clones; more than 75% occur once, and the top ten carry 18%. This CDR3 is 14 amino acids long. CDR1 and CDR2 (germline): SQVTM, ANQGSEA. Trimming took off 0 bases at V and 1 base at J, with 6 bases between the two ends.

V is TRBV29-1 and J is TRBJ2-2; D gene ambiguous. The sequenced sample was peripheral blood. This receptor was identified in a person between 65 and 79 years old with COVID-19, enrolled during active disease. As DNA, the CDR3 is TGCAGCGTTGAAGATCCGGGGAACACCGGGGAGCTGTTTTTT. Translation: CSVEDPGNTGELFF.